Listed here is a single TCR beta chain. This sample is part of a study of blood T cells in healthy people across ages. Turning to the study itself: The capture of about one barcoded beta molecule per two T cells was achieved by template switching.

PCR was performed a second time for 7 to 11 cycles using a sample-barcoded 5' primer and a J-beta primer mix. TCRdb recomputed calls from the 5' RACE reads with MiXCR, one row per CDR3 protein. The profile shows around 1,000,000 distinct CDR3 sequences, about 23% of them singletons. The V and J ends lost 1 base and 4 bases respectively, with 12 bases between them. CDR1 SGHNT and CDR2 YYREEE come from the germline V gene (reference sequence). The CDR3 consists of 14 residues. These sequences were also reported in another study, on T cells of mothers and their children. As that study records: Study donors consisted of a few healthy Caucasian mothers and their six children. For the second PCR, the M1S primer put in sample barcodes and 2-4 random nucleotides. The TCR beta CDR3 read count exceeded 9 million for each mother and was approximately 3 million for each child.

Source material: blood. The receptor's source is a girl aged 2 to 9 in good health. The J gene is TRBJ2-7, the V gene TRBV5-4; tentatively, D is TRBD2 (6 bases). The CDR3 reads CASSLRGGAYEQYF. The DNA of the CDR3 is TGTGCCAGCAGCTTGCGGGGAGGAGCGTACGAGCAGTACTTC.